This T cell receptor (beta chain) was recovered during a study of T cells in Graves' hyperthyroidism and ophthalmopathy. Study conclusions and caveats: In the blood, most expanded thyroid clonotypes above 0.001 appeared as well. Ophthalmopathy, which appeared later, was predicted by the model a median about 6 months before onset.

In its sample, this clonotype was seen many times. Its antigen is unidentified. The study defined stable Graves' hyperthyroidism as no ophthalmopathy progression within 18 months. Exclusion criteria comprised uncontrolled infection, other autoimmune disease, pregnancy or lactation. The J segment lost 7 bases and the V segment lost 6 bases, leaving 8 bases of the junction unmatched. This CDR3 spans 14 amino acids. From germline, CDR1 is MDHEN and CDR2 SYDVKM. Using RNA transcripts as the source, TCR beta CDR3 regions were amplified. An initial round of RT-PCR targeting the TCR CDR3 relied on the HTBI primer set. TCRdb independently ran MiXCR on the multiplex PCR reads; one entry per CDR3 protein. Here the sample spans hundreds of thousands of distinct CDR3 sequences, 12% to 15% being singletons.

Source material: blood. The chain has TRBV28 and TRBJ2-1; 8 bases line up with TRBD2. This TCR derives from a woman aged 35 to 49 with Graves' hyperthyroidism. CDR3 nucleotides: TGTGCCAGCAGCACCGGACTAGCAGTTAATGAGCAGTTCTTC. It translates to CASSTGLAVNEQFF.